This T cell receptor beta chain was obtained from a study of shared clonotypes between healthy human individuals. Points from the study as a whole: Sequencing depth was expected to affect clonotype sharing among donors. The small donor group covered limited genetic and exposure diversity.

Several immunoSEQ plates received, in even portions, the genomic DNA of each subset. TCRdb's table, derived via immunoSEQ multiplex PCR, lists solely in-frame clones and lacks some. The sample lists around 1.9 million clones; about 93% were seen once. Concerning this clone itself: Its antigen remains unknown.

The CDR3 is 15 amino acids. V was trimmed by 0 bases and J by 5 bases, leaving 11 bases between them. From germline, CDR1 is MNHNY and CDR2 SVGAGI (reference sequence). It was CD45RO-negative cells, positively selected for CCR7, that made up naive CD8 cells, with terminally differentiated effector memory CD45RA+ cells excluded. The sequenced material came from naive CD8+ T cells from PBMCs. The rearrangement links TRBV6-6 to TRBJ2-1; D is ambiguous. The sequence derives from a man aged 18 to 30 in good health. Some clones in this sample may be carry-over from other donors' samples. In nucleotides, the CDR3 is TGTGCCAGCAGTTACTCGAACGGCAATCACAATGAGCAGTTCTTC. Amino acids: CASSYSNGNHNEQFF.